The 27 T cell receptor beta chains presented below share a single source sample, sequenced in a study of blood T cell repertoires in COVID-19. Sequencing used immunoSEQ multiplex PCR; TCRdb keeps in-frame clones, though not all of them. The sample carries 130,000 or so clones, more than 75% recorded once. Sequencing was performed on peripheral blood. The source is a man aged 50 to 59 with acute or convalescent COVID-19.

The chain is built from TRBV19 and TRBJ2-2; 7 bases are shared with TRBD2. CDR1 is LNHDA, CDR2 SQIVND, per germline (reference sequence). J gave up 7 bases and V 6 bases, and 2 bases lay outside the gene matches. This CDR3 region has 12 residues. This CDR3 reads CASSGRFGELFF. The CDR3 coding sequence is TGTGCCAGTAGCGGGAGGTTCGGGGAGCTGTTTTTT.

This chain links TRBV11-3 with TRBJ2-2; D perhaps matches TRBD2 (6 bases). The CDR3 loop spans 15 amino acids. The germline V and J ends were trimmed by 2 bases and 4 bases, with 11 bases remaining between them. The germline CDR1 and CDR2 sequences are SGHNT and YENEEA. CDR3 bases: TGTGCCAGCAGCTTAAGACGGGAGAGCACCGGGGAGCTGTTTTTT. It is translated as CASSLRRESTGELFF. Full variable domain (outside the CDR3, taken from reference TRBV11-3 and TRBJ2-2): EAGVVQSPRYKIIEKKQPVAFWCNPISGHNTLYWYLQNLGQGPELLIRYENEEAVDDSQLPKDRFSAERLKGVDSTLKIQPAELGDSAVYLCASSLRRESTGELFFGEGSRLTVL.

The CDR3 protein is CASSDGSTGELFF. CDR3 bases: TGTGCCAGCAGTGACGGGAGCACCGGGGAGCTGTTTTTT. The chain uses TRBV6-4 and TRBJ2-2, with D possibly matching TRBD2 (5 bases). Trimming took 2 bases from V and 4 from J, leaving 5 bases between them. This CDR3 comprises 13 residues. Germline loops: CDR1 MRHNA, CDR2 SNTAGT.

The V call is TRBV5-1, the J call TRBJ2-4; the D gene is possibly TRBD2 (6 bases). The CDR3 covers 15 residues. Trimming took 5 bases from V and 2 from J, leaving 14 bases between them. Germline V lookup: CDR1 SGHRS, CDR2 YFSETQ. CDR3 residues: CASRPGLLTKNIQYF. The CDR3, as DNA: TGCGCCAGCAGACCTGGACTACTTACCAAAAACATTCAGTACTTC.

The chain recombines TRBV21-1 with TRBJ2-5; TRBD1 is taken as the D call from the table, unchecked against the DNA. TRBV21-1 is reported as a pseudogene. The CDR3 has 18 residues. This CDR3 is CASSKGGVGQGKEETQYF. The CDR3 DNA reads TGTGCCAGCAGCAAAGGTGGGGTGGGACAGGGAAAAGAGGAGACCCAGTACTTC.

The rearrangement uses TRBV30 and TRBJ2-2; TRBD2 matches 12 bases. The CDR3 is 14 amino acids. V shed 2 bases and J 6 bases; nucleotides not matched to a gene: 1. Germline loops: CDR1 GTSNPN, CDR2 SVGIG (reference sequence). CDR3 region: CAWSLAGGAGELFF. The CDR3 region has the DNA TGTGCCTGGAGTCTAGCGGGAGGGGCCGGGGAGCTGTTTTTT.

V gene TRBV25-1 combines with J gene TRBJ1-5; D is ambiguous. Germline V CDR1 and CDR2: MGHDK, SYGVNS. V gave up 2 bases and J gave up 0 bases, with 8 bases separating them. The CDR3 covers 15 residues. CDR3 protein: CASSEGQFSNQPQHF. CDR3 sequence (DNA): TGTGCCAGCAGTGAAGGTCAGTTTAGCAATCAGCCCCAGCATTTT.

The V and J genes are TRBV30 and TRBJ2-3; TRBD2 matches 9 bases. V shed 0 bases, J shed 4 bases, and the junction held 8 bases outside the gene matches. The germline CDR1 and CDR2 sequences are GTSNPN and SVGIG (reference sequence). CDR3 length: 16 amino acids. CDR3 sequence reads: CAWSVGSGRVADTQYF. The DNA of the CDR3 is TGTGCCTGGAGTGTTGGTAGCGGGAGAGTCGCAGATACGCAGTATTTT.

This clone has just one count. The CDR3 protein is CASSLGPGSTDTQYF. In DNA, the CDR3 is TGTGCCAGCAGCTTGGGCCCAGGGTCCACAGATACGCAGTATTTT. The chain employs TRBV5-6 and TRBJ2-3, with TRBD1 as a possible D gene (5 bases). The CDR3 length is 15 residues. Trimming shortened V by 0 bases and J by 2 bases, and 10 bases separated the two germline ends. CDR1 is SGHDT and CDR2 is YYEEEE in the germline V gene.

The V call is TRBV4-3, the J call TRBJ1-1; the D gene is possibly TRBD1 (6 bases). V dropped 4 bases and J dropped 1 base, with 13 bases sitting between them. The CDR3 is 15 residues long. Germline lookup yields CDR1 LGHNA and CDR2 YSLEER. The CDR3 nucleotides read TGCGCCAGCAGCCGATCCAGGGGAACGAACACTGAAGCTTTCTTT. Amino acids: CASSRSRGTNTEAFF.

V and J are TRBV3-1 (or the pseudogene TRBV3-2) and TRBJ2-3, with 14 bases identical to TRBD2. Germline V CDR1 and CDR2: LGHDT, YNNKEL (reference sequence). V lost 6 bases to trimming and J lost 4 bases; unmatched junction nucleotides: 3. The CDR3 contains 15 residues. The CDR3 loop is CASRGLAGAADTQYF. As DNA, the CDR3 is TGTGCCAGCAGGGGACTAGCGGGAGCCGCAGATACGCAGTATTTT.

V usage is TRBV14 and J usage is TRBJ2-2, with 8 bases aligning to TRBD1. This CDR3 is built from 17 residues. Germline values: CDR1 SGHDN, CDR2 FVKESK. The trim removed 3 bases at V and 6 bases at J, leaving 12 bases unmatched. CDR3 residues: CASSHRGRTGSAGELFF. CDR3 DNA: TGTGCCAGCAGCCATAGGGGCCGGACAGGGTCCGCCGGGGAGCTGTTTTTT.

This clone occurred many times. The chain combines TRBV7-6 with TRBJ2-2; D not certain. Germline loops: CDR1 SGHVS, CDR2 FNYEAQ. The V end was cut by 2 bases, the J end by 5 bases, with 18 bases between. The CDR3 has 17 residues. The CDR3 region has the DNA TGTGCCAGCAGCTTAAAAAGTCTCGGGTATTATACCGGGGAGCTGTTTTTT. Residues: CASSLKSLGYYTGELFF.

This clone has only one observation. The CDR3, as DNA: TGTGCCAGCTCATCCGCCCTAGTGGGACAGGGGACTGAAGCTTTCTTT. Residues: CASSSALVGQGTEAFF. The rearrangement uses TRBV18 and TRBJ1-1, with TRBD1 matching over 10 bases. Germline CDR1 reads KGHSH; CDR2 reads LQKENI. After removal of 5 bases from V and 5 bases from J, the junction contained 11 bases not matched to a gene. The CDR3 runs to 16 residues. Full variable domain (rest looked up from reference TRBV18 and TRBJ1-1): NAGVMQNPRHLVRRRGQEARLRCSPMKGHSHVYWYRQLPEEGLKFMVYLQKENIIDESGMPKERFSAEFPKEGPSILRIQQVVRGDSAAYFCASSSALVGQGTEAFFGQGTRLTVV.

The chain employs TRBV7-9 and TRBJ2-5, with D possibly matching TRBD2 (6 bases). The CDR3 has 15 residues. CDR1 and CDR2 (germline): SEHNR, FQNEAQ (reference sequence). V shed 0 bases and J shed 2 bases, with 10 bases lying between them. The CDR3 region is CASSLARRGQETQYF. In DNA form, the CDR3 reads TGTGCCAGCAGCTTAGCGAGGAGGGGACAAGAGACCCAGTACTTC.

The J gene is TRBJ2-4, the V gene TRBV7-2; the match to TRBD2 covers 8 bases. Germline CDR1 reads SGHTA; CDR2 reads FQGNSA. V lost 5 bases to trimming and J lost 7 bases; unmatched junction nucleotides: 7. This CDR3 comprises 14 residues. The CDR3 region has the DNA TGTGCCAGCAGCCCGGGGGGGAGCGGGAACATTCAGTACTTC. This translates into CASSPGGSGNIQYF.

The DNA for the CDR3 is TGTGCCAGCAGCTTAGGGGGAGTGGGGGAGACCCAGTACTTC. Translated: CASSLGGVGETQYF. V and J are TRBV7-2 and TRBJ2-5; the D gene is possibly TRBD2 (5 bases). The CDR3 runs to 14 residues. Germline CDR1 reads SGHTA; CDR2 reads FQGNSA. Trimming stripped 1 base from V and 5 bases from J, with 11 bases between.

This clone was counted a single time. This chain links TRBV5-8 with TRBJ2-1, with D perhaps matching TRBD2 (5 bases). The germline V gene has CDR1 SGHTS and CDR2 YDEGEE. The V and J ends lost 7 bases and 5 bases respectively, with 16 bases between them. This CDR3 region has 14 residues. The CDR3 reads CASVKRAGNNEQFF. CDR3 bases: TGTGCCAGCGTAAAGAGGGCGGGTAACAATGAGCAGTTCTTC.

This clone has a single count. The genes are TRBV5-1 and TRBJ2-1; the D gene is possibly TRBD1 (6 bases). Germline loops: CDR1 SGHRS, CDR2 YFSETQ. The CDR3 is 16 amino acids. V shed 0 bases and J shed 1 base, with 11 bases lying between them. The CDR3: CASSLGARGSYNEQFF. The CDR3 nucleotides read TGCGCCAGCAGCTTGGGGGCTAGGGGGTCCTACAATGAGCAGTTCTTC.

This clone was seen once. The rearrangement uses TRBV6-4 and TRBJ2-3, with a tentative D call TRBD2 (6 bases). CDR1 and CDR2 from the germline V gene are MRHNA and SNTAGT. The CDR3 has 14 residues. V was cut by 3 bases and J by 2 bases, with 9 bases left in between. CDR3 DNA sequence: TGTGCCAGCAGTGATGGAGGGTCCACAGATACGCAGTATTTT. Its translation is CASSDGGSTDTQYF.

The chain has TRBV15 and TRBJ2-3, with a tentative D call TRBD2 (5 bases). The CDR3 totals 13 residues. V shed 5 bases and J shed 0 bases, with 6 bases lying between them. Germline CDR1 LNHNV, CDR2 YYDKDF (reference sequence). In nucleotides, the CDR3 is TGTGCCACCAGCGAGCGGAGCACAGATACGCAGTATTTT. Translated: CATSERSTDTQYF.

The chain joins TRBV7-2 to TRBJ2-1; TRBD2 aligns across 10 bases. The germline V gene encodes CDR1 SGHTA and CDR2 FQGNSA. The CDR3 is 14 residues long. The trim removed 3 bases at V and 7 bases at J, leaving 3 bases unmatched. This CDR3 is CASSLQREGNEQFF. The CDR3 DNA is TGTGCCAGCAGCTTGCAGCGGGAGGGTAATGAGCAGTTCTTC.

The chain joins TRBV29-1 to TRBJ2-7, with D perhaps TRBD2 (6 bases). CDR3 size: 12 residues. Between the trimmed V and J ends, which lost 7 bases and 2 bases, there was a span of 12 bases. Germline loops: CDR1 SQVTM, CDR2 ANQGSEA. CDR3: CSARGDPYEQYF. CDR3 sequence (DNA): TGCAGCGCCCGCGGGGACCCCTACGAGCAGTACTTC.

This clone appeared a single time. J is TRBJ1-2 and V is TRBV7-9; no reliable D call. The CDR3 loop spans 13 amino acids. CDR1 SEHNR and CDR2 FQNEAQ come from the germline V gene (reference sequence). The germline V and J ends were trimmed by 3 bases and 0 bases, with 5 bases remaining between them. The CDR3, as DNA: TGTGCCAGCAGCTTCACAGCTAACTATGGCTACACCTTC. Its protein is CASSFTANYGYTF. The full variable domain, with the rest looked up from reference TRBV7-9 and TRBJ1-2, is DTGVSQNPRHKITKRGQNVTFRCDPISEHNRLYWYRQTLGQGPEFLTYFQNEAQLEKSRLLSDRFSAERPKGSFSTLEIQRTEQGDSAMYLCASSFTANYGYTFGSGTRLTVV.

V gene TRBV10-3 combines with J gene TRBJ2-7, with D possibly TRBD2 on 5 matching bases. Between the trimmed V and J ends, which lost 4 bases and 2 bases, there was a span of 12 bases. Germline CDR1 and CDR2: ENHRY and SYGVKD. CDR3 length: 14 amino acids. CDR3 nucleotide sequence: TGTGCCATCAGTGCCGGCGGGCGGACCTACGAGCAGTACTTC. The encoded protein is CAISAGGRTYEQYF.

The chain uses TRBV10-1 and TRBJ2-6; a possible D gene is TRBD2 (6 bases). The CDR3 runs 16 residues. CDR1 WNHNN and CDR2 SYGVQD come from the germline V gene (reference sequence). The germline V and J ends were trimmed by 2 bases and 2 bases, with 10 bases remaining between them. The CDR3 sequence: CASSEGSGPGANVLTF. DNA of the CDR3: TGCGCCAGCAGTGAGGGCAGCGGGCCTGGGGCCAACGTCCTGACTTTC.

This CDR3 is CASSYPGLAGGDTQYF. CDR3 in DNA: TGTGCCAGCAGCTACCCCGGGCTAGCGGGAGGGGATACGCAGTATTTT. The chain recombines TRBV7-2 with TRBJ2-3; 12 bases align to TRBD2. Germline lookup yields CDR1 SGHTA and CDR2 FQGNSA. CDR3 length equals 16 residues. The V segment lost 4 bases and the J segment 6 bases; nucleotides outside the gene matches: 8.